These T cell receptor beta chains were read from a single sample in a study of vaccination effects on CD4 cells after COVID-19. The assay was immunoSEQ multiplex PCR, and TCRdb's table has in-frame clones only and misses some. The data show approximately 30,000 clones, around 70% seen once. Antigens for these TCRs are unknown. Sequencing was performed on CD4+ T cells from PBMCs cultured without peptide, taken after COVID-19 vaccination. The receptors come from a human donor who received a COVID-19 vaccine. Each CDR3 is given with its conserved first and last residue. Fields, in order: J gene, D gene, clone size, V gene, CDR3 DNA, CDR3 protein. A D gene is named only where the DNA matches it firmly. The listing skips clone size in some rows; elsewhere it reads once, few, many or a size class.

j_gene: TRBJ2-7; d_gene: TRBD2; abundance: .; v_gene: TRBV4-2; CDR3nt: TGTGCCAGCAGCCAAGAGGGACGCGGGAGTTTTCGGTACGAGCAGTACTTC; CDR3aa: CASSQEGRGSFRYEQYF
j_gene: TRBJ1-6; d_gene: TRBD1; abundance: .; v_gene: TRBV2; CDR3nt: TGTGCCAGCAGTTACCACAGGGGACTAACCTCACCCCTCCACTTT; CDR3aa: CASSYHRGLTSPLHF
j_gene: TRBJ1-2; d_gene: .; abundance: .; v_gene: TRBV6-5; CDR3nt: TGTGCCAGCAGTTCCCCAAACTATGGCTACACCTTC; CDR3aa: CASSSPNYGYTF
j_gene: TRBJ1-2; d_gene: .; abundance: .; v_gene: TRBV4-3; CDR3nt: TGCGCCAGCAGCCAAGATCGGGGAGAGAGGGCCTTCTATGGCTACACCTTC; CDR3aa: CASSQDRGERAFYGYTF
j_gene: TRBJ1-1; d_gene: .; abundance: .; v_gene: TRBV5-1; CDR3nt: TGCGCCAGCAGCTTGGCCTACCAGTTGAACACTGAAGCTTTCTTT; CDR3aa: CASSLAYQLNTEAFF
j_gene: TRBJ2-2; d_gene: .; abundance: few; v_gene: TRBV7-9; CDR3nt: TGTGCCAGCAGCGTAGAAACCGGGGAGCTGTTTTTT; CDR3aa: CASSVETGELFF
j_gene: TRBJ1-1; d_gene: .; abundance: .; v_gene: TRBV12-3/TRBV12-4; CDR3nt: TGTGCCAGCAGTTTAGGAAAGAACACTGAAGCTTTCTTT; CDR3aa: CASSLGKNTEAFF
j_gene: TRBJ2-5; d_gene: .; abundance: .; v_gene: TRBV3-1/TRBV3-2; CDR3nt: TGTGCCAGCAGCCAAGATGGGGCTAGGGGAGAGACCCAGTACTTC; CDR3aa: CASSQDGARGETQYF
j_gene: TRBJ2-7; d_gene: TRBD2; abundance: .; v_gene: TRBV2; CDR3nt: TGTGCCAGGGGGACTACTTTATACGAGCAGTACTTC; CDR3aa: CARGTTLYEQYF
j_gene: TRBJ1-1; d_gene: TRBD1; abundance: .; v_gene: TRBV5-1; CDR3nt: TGCGCCAGCAGCTTGGAAAAGACAGGGCAATATGAAGCTTTCTTT; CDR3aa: CASSLEKTGQYEAFF
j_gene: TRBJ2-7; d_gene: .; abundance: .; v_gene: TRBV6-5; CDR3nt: TGTGCCAGCAGTTACAAACAGGGTCTTATCTACGAGCAGTACTTC; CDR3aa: CASSYKQGLIYEQYF
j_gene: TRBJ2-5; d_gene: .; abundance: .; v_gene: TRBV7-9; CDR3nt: TGTGCCAGCAGCTTAGCCAGCTCAGGGAAAGAGACCCAGTACTTC; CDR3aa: CASSLASSGKETQYF
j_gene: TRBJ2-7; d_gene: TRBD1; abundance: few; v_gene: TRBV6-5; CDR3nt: TGTGCCAGCAGGGCCGACAGGGGATTATACGAGCAGTACTTC; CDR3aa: CASRADRGLYEQYF
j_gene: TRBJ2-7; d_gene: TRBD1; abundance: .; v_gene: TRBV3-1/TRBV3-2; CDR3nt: TGTGCCAGCAGTCAGAGCGCCGGGACAGGGTCCTACGAGCAGTACTTC; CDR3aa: CASSQSAGTGSYEQYF
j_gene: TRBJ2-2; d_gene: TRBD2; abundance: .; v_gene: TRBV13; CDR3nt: TGTGCCAGCAGCTTAGGCGGACTAGTCACGCGCGGGGAGCTGTTTTTT; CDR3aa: CASSLGGLVTRGELFF
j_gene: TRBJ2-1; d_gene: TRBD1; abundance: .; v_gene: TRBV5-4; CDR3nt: TGTGCCAGCAGCTTATCGACAGGGGACCCTTTCAATGAGCAGTTCTTC; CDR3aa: CASSLSTGDPFNEQFF
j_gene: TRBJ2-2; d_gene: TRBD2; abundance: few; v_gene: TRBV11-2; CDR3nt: TGTGCCAGCAGCCTGACTAGCGGGGGAACGTTCGGGGAGCTGTTTTTT; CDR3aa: CASSLTSGGTFGELFF
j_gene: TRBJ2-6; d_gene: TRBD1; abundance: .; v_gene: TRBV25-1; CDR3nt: TGTGCCAGCCCGCACCAGGACAGGGTCTCTGGGGCCAACGTCCTGACTTTC; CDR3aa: CASPHQDRVSGANVLTF
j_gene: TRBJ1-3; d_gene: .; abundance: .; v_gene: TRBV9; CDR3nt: TGTGCCAGCAGCGTAGCCGCGGCAGGGAGAGACACTGGAAACACCATATATTTT; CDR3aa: CASSVAAAGRDTGNTIYF
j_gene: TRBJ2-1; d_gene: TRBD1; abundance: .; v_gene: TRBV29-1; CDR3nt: TGCAGCGTTGTACCGGGACAGGGGGCCAATGAGCAGTTCTTC; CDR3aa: CSVVPGQGANEQFF
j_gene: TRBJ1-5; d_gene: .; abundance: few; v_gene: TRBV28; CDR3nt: TGTGCCAGCAGTCTTGCAATAGCAGGCAATCAGCCCCAGCATTTT; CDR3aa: CASSLAIAGNQPQHF
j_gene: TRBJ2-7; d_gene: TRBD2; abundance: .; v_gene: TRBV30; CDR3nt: TGTGCCTGGAGTGGACTAGCGGGAGGGAGCTACGAGCAGTACTTC; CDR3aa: CAWSGLAGGSYEQYF
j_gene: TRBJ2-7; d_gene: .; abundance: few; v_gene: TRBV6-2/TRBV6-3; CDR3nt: TGTGCCAGCAGCCGGACAATCTACGAGCAGTACTTC; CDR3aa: CASSRTIYEQYF
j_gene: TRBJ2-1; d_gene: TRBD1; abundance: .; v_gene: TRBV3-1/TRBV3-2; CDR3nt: TGTGCCAGCAGCCATAGGGGACAGTCCAATGAGCAGTTCTTC; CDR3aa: CASSHRGQSNEQFF
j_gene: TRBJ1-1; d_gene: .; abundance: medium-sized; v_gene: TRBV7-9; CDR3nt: TGTGCCAGCAGCTGGGACAACACTGAAGCTTTCTTT; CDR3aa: CASSWDNTEAFF
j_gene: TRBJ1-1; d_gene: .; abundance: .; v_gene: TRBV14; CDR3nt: TGTGCCAGCAGCCCCCAGGAGGGGACCAGGGCTTTCTTT; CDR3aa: CASSPQEGTRAFF
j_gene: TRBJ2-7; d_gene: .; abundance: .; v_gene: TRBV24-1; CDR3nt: TGTGCCACCAGTGACTCAGGGGGGGGGTACGAGCAGTACTTC; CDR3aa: CATSDSGGGYEQYF
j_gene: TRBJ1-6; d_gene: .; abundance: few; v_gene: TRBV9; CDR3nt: TGTGCCAGCAGCCATAAAAGCTCCTATAATTCACCCCTCCACTTT; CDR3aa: CASSHKSSYNSPLHF
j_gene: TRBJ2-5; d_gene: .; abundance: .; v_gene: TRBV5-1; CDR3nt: TGCGCCAGCAGCCCGGGTGCCAACTGGGAGACCCAGTACTTC; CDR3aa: CASSPGANWETQYF
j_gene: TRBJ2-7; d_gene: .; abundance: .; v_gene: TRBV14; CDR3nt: TGTGCCAGCAGCCAAGGGGGCTCGGGCACCTACGAGCAGTACTTC; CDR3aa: CASSQGGSGTYEQYF
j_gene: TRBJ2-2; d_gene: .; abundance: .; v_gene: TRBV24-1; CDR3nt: TGTGCCACCAGTGACCCCTCCTATAACAGTAACACCGGGGAGCTGTTTTTT; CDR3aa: CATSDPSYNSNTGELFF
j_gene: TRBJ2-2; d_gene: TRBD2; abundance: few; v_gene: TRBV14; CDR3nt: TGTGCCAGCAGCCACCTAGCGGAGAACACCGGGGAGCTGTTTTTT; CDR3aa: CASSHLAENTGELFF
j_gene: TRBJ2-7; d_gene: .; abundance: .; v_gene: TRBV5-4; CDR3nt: TGTGCCAGCAGCTTGGAGGCGTCGCTATCCCATCGGGAGCAGTACTTC; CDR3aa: CASSLEASLSHREQYF
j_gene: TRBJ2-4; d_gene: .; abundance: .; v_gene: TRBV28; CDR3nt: TGTGCCAGCAGCCTGGGGGGAAGCAAAAACATTCAGTACTTC; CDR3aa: CASSLGGSKNIQYF
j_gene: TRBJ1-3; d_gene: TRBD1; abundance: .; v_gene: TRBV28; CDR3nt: TGTGCCAGCAGAACCGGAGGACAGGGCTCTGGAAACACCATATATTTT; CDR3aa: CASRTGGQGSGNTIYF
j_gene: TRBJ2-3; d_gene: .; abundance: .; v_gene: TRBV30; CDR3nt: TGTGCCTGGAGTCTACTGGAGGGTACGCAGTATTTT; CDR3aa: CAWSLLEGTQYF
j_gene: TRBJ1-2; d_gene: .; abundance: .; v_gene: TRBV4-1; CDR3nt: TGCGCCAGCAGCCAAGAAGCCCAGGGAAGGGGCTACACCTTC; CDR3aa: CASSQEAQGRGYTF
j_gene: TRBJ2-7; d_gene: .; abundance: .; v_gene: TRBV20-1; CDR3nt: TGCAGTGCTAGTGACGCATCCTACGAGCAGTACTTC; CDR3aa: CSASDASYEQYF
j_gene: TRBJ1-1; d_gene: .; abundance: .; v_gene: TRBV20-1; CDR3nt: TGCAGTGCTAGTAGGCAGGCAGGACGGGCTGAAGCTTTCTTT; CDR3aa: CSASRQAGRAEAFF
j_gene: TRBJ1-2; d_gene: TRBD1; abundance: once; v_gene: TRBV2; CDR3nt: TGTGCCAGCAGAGAGGCTGGCAGGGGGCGCGATGGCTACACCTTC; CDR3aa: CASREAGRGRDGYTF
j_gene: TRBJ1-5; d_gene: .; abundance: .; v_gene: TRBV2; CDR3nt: TGTGCCAGCAGAAAGGACGGGAGCAATCAGCCCCAGCATTTT; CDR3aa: CASRKDGSNQPQHF
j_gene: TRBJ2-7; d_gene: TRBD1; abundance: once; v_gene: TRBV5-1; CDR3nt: TGCGCCAGCAGCTCCGGGACAGGGGCCTACGAGCAGTACTTC; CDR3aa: CASSSGTGAYEQYF
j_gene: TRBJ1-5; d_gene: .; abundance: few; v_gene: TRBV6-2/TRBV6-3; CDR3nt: TGTGCCAGCAGTTCGACAGTTAATCAGCCCCAGCATTTT; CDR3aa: CASSSTVNQPQHF
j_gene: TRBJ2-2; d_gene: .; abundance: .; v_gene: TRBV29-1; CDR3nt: TGCAGCGCTGCATTTTCTGGGGAGCTGTTTTTT; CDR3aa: CSAAFSGELFF
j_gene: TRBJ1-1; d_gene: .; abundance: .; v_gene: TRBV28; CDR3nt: TGTGCCAGCAGCGTACTGAACACTGAAGCTTTCTTT; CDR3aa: CASSVLNTEAFF
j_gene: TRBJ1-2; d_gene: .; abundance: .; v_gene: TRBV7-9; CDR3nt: TGTGCCAGCAGCTGGGACGCCTATGGCTACACCTTC; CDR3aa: CASSWDAYGYTF
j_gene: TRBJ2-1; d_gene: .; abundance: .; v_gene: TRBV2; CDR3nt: TGTGCCAGCAGTGAACTCCGGGGGAATGAGCAGTTCTTC; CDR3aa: CASSELRGNEQFF
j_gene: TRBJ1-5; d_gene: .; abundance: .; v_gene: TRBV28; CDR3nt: TGTGCCAGCAGTACAGGGAGGTATCAGCCCCAGCATTTT; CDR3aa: CASSTGRYQPQHF
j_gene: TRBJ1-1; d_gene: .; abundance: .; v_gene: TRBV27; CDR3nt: TGTGCCAGCAGTTTATCGGGGGGGGTGGAAACTGAAGCTTTCTTT; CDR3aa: CASSLSGGVETEAFF
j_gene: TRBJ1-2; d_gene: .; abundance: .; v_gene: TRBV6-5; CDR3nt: TGTGCCAGCAGTTACGAACTTACCGGGGGTTGGGATGGCTACACCTTC; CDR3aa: CASSYELTGGWDGYTF
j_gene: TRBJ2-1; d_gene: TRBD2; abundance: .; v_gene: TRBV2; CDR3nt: TGTGCCAGCAGGGGACTAGCGGGAAACAATGAGCAGTTCTTC; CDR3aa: CASRGLAGNNEQFF
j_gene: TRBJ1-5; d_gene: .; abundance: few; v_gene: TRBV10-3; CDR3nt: TGTGGGGCCGGAGGGGCCAGCAATCAGCCCCAGCATTTT; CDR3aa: CGAGGASNQPQHF
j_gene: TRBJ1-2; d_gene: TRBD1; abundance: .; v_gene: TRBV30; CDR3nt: TGTGCCTGGAGCCGGGACAGGCCCTATGGCTACACCTTC; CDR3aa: CAWSRDRPYGYTF
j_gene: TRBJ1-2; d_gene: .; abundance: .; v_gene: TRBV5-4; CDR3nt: TGTGCCAGCAGCTCGGGACGGGACTATGGCTACACCTTC; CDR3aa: CASSSGRDYGYTF
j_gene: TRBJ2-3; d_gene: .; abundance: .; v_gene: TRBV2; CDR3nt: TGTGCCAGCGTATCGGGCCTACGCACAGATACGCAGTATTTT; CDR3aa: CASVSGLRTDTQYF
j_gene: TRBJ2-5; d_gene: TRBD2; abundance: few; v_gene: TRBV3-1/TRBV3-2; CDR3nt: TGTGCCAGCAGCCAAGATCCCCGGGGGGGCGGGGAGACCCAGTACTTC; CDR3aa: CASSQDPRGGGETQYF